This T cell receptor (beta chain) comes out of a study of cytotoxic CD8 clonotypes in ibrutinib-treated CLL. The overall study: Partial responders approximately 24, complete 2; roughly 12 progressed and roughly 15 stayed in remission by median around 68 months. Study-level findings and limits: Clonality grew at ibrutinib response; at progression, it decreased back toward baseline. Stable or contracted on treatment, public clonotypes were also uncommon. Clonality measured at baseline exceeded age-matched healthy donors, tracking circulating CD8+ T-cell counts.

V shed 7 bases, J shed 4 bases, and the junction held 11 bases outside the gene matches. CDR1 and CDR2 from the germline V gene are SQVTM and ANQGSEA. The CDR3 loop spans 14 amino acids. With regard to this clone: Its antigen is unidentified.

Assay: immunoSEQ multiplex PCR; the TCRdb copy retains only in-frame clones and omits some. This repertoire shows 150,000 to 200,000 clones, roughly 72% found once; its top ten account for roughly 13%. The material was PBMCs, obtained after 24 months of ibrutinib treatment. The clonotype was recovered from a human donor with chronic lymphocytic leukemia. This chain links TRBV29-1 with TRBJ2-7; TRBD2 matches 9 bases. As DNA, the CDR3 is TGCAGCGCCCGTCTAGCGGGGCTAAAGTACGAGCAGTACTTC. It codes for CSARLAGLKYEQYF.